This is a list of T cell receptor beta chains from one sample in a study of shared clonotypes between healthy human individuals. TCRdb's table, derived via immunoSEQ multiplex PCR, lists solely in-frame clones and lacks some. The sample consists of 2 million to 2.5 million clones, approximately 94% of them appearing once. Sequences were obtained from naive CD4+ T cells sorted from blood. The source of these receptors is a man between 18 and 29 years old in good health. The CDR3 runs from the conserved cysteine through the conserved F or W. A D gene is named only where the DNA matches it firmly. Expanded clones are given a class, and other clones once, few, many or no size at all.

v_call: TRBV10-3
j_call: TRBJ2-5
clone_size: -
d_call: -
cdr3_aa: CAISEGRGSNGGETQYF
cdr3_nt: TGTGCCATCAGTGAAGGACGCGGATCGAATGGGGGTGAGACCCAGTACTTC

v_call: TRBV9
j_call: TRBJ2-2
clone_size: -
d_call: TRBD2
cdr3_aa: CASHAGRDTGELFF
cdr3_nt: TGTGCCAGTCATGCCGGGAGGGACACCGGGGAGCTGTTTTTT

v_call: TRBV19
j_call: TRBJ1-6
clone_size: -
d_call: -
cdr3_aa: CASSLEGDNSPLHF
cdr3_nt: TGTGCCAGTAGTCTCGAGGGGGATAATTCACCCCTCCACTTT

v_call: TRBV7-3
j_call: TRBJ1-1
clone_size: -
d_call: TRBD1
cdr3_aa: CASSSAGTATEAFF
cdr3_nt: TGTGCCAGCAGCTCCGCCGGGACAGCAACTGAAGCTTTCTTT

v_call: TRBV7-9
j_call: TRBJ2-7
clone_size: -
d_call: -
cdr3_aa: CASSSGGDLSYEQYF
cdr3_nt: TGTGCCAGCAGTTCCGGAGGGGATCTCTCCTACGAGCAGTACTTC

v_call: TRBV5-6
j_call: TRBJ2-3
clone_size: -
d_call: TRBD2
cdr3_aa: CASSPQGGWGGDTQYF
cdr3_nt: TGTGCCAGCAGCCCCCAGGGTGGTTGGGGGGGAGATACGCAGTATTTT

v_call: TRBV4-1
j_call: TRBJ2-1
clone_size: -
d_call: -
cdr3_aa: CASSQRQNTYNEQFF
cdr3_nt: TGCGCCAGCTCTCAACGTCAAAACACCTACAATGAGCAGTTCTTC

v_call: TRBV6-5
j_call: TRBJ1-1
clone_size: -
d_call: -
cdr3_aa: CASSYSSRRDTEAFF
cdr3_nt: TGTGCCAGCAGTTACTCCAGCAGGAGGGACACTGAAGCTTTCTTT

v_call: TRBV5-1
j_call: TRBJ2-1
clone_size: -
d_call: -
cdr3_aa: CASSPTGEFYNEQFF
cdr3_nt: TGCGCCAGCAGCCCAACAGGCGAATTCTACAATGAGCAGTTCTTC

v_call: TRBV30
j_call: TRBJ1-5
clone_size: -
d_call: -
cdr3_aa: CAWSPGGDQPQHF
cdr3_nt: TGTGCCTGGAGTCCGGGGGGCGATCAGCCCCAGCATTTT

v_call: TRBV19
j_call: TRBJ1-1
clone_size: -
d_call: -
cdr3_aa: CASSLWGTEAFF
cdr3_nt: TGTGCCAGTAGCCTGTGGGGGACTGAAGCTTTCTTT

v_call: TRBV7-2
j_call: TRBJ2-1
clone_size: -
d_call: -
cdr3_aa: CASSSSRGSYNEQFF
cdr3_nt: TGTGCCAGCAGCTCTTCCCGTGGGTCCTACAATGAGCAGTTCTTC

v_call: TRBV28
j_call: TRBJ1-5
clone_size: -
d_call: -
cdr3_aa: CASSQDSLGNQPQHF
cdr3_nt: TGTGCCAGCAGCCAGGACAGTCTTGGCAATCAGCCCCAGCATTTT

v_call: TRBV6-1
j_call: TRBJ2-5
clone_size: -
d_call: TRBD1
cdr3_aa: CASSLQGGEQTQYF
cdr3_nt: TGTGCCAGCAGTCTACAGGGGGGAGAGCAGACCCAGTACTTC

v_call: TRBV7-2
j_call: TRBJ2-2
clone_size: -
d_call: TRBD2
cdr3_aa: CASSRPSGRGTGELFF
cdr3_nt: TGTGCCAGCAGCCGTCCGAGCGGGAGGGGCACCGGGGAGCTGTTTTTT

v_call: TRBV6-5
j_call: TRBJ1-1
clone_size: -
d_call: -
cdr3_aa: CASKYLMNTEAFF
cdr3_nt: TGTGCCAGCAAATACCTCATGAACACTGAAGCTTTCTTT

v_call: TRBV7-8
j_call: TRBJ2-2
clone_size: -
d_call: TRBD2
cdr3_aa: CASSAFSGSSNTGELFF
cdr3_nt: TGTGCCAGCAGCGCGTTTAGCGGGAGTAGTAACACCGGGGAGCTGTTTTTT

v_call: TRBV2
j_call: TRBJ2-1
clone_size: -
d_call: TRBD2
cdr3_aa: CASTSGTSGNEQFF
cdr3_nt: TGTGCCAGCACCAGCGGGACTAGTGGGAATGAGCAGTTCTTC

v_call: TRBV30
j_call: TRBJ1-5
clone_size: once
d_call: TRBD1
cdr3_aa: CAWSADRGSSRYQPQHF
cdr3_nt: TGTGCCTGGAGTGCAGACAGGGGCTCCTCGCGCTATCAGCCCCAGCATTTT

v_call: TRBV2
j_call: TRBJ2-3
clone_size: -
d_call: TRBD1
cdr3_aa: CASKLGQSTDTQYF
cdr3_nt: TGTGCCAGCAAGTTGGGACAGAGCACAGATACGCAGTATTTT

v_call: TRBV5-4
j_call: TRBJ1-1
clone_size: -
d_call: TRBD1
cdr3_aa: CASSFDRGSTEAFF
cdr3_nt: TGTGCCAGCAGCTTCGACAGGGGAAGCACTGAAGCTTTCTTT

v_call: TRBV6-4
j_call: TRBJ2-3
clone_size: -
d_call: -
cdr3_aa: CASREDPARTQYF
cdr3_nt: TGTGCCAGCAGAGAGGACCCGGCCCGTACGCAGTATTTT

v_call: TRBV7-9
j_call: TRBJ1-2
clone_size: once
d_call: -
cdr3_aa: CASREGGYTF
cdr3_nt: TGTGCCAGCAGGGAGGGGGGCTACACCTTC

v_call: TRBV5-4
j_call: TRBJ2-2
clone_size: -
d_call: -
cdr3_aa: CASSPTGGPLTGELFF
cdr3_nt: TGTGCCAGCAGCCCGACCGGGGGGCCCCTTACCGGGGAGCTGTTTTTT

v_call: TRBV28
j_call: TRBJ2-2
clone_size: -
d_call: TRBD1
cdr3_aa: CASSRGQGAAGELFF
cdr3_nt: TGTGCCAGCAGCCGTGGACAGGGGGCTGCCGGGGAGCTGTTTTTT

v_call: TRBV18
j_call: TRBJ2-5
clone_size: -
d_call: -
cdr3_aa: CASSPRLTVQETQYF
cdr3_nt: TGTGCCAGCTCACCACGTTTAACGGTACAAGAGACCCAGTACTTC

v_call: TRBV4-3
j_call: TRBJ2-6
clone_size: -
d_call: -
cdr3_aa: CASSQDLLQGGTGANVLTF
cdr3_nt: TGCGCCAGCAGCCAAGACCTTCTCCAGGGAGGCACTGGGGCCAACGTCCTGACTTTC

v_call: TRBV5-1
j_call: TRBJ1-4
clone_size: -
d_call: -
cdr3_aa: CASSLGGGHEKLFF
cdr3_nt: TGCGCCAGCAGCTTGGGGGGTGGCCATGAAAAACTGTTTTTT

v_call: TRBV5-6
j_call: TRBJ1-3
clone_size: -
d_call: -
cdr3_aa: CASSSRQPGNTIYF
cdr3_nt: TGTGCCAGCAGCTCTAGACAGCCTGGAAACACCATATATTTT

v_call: TRBV10-3
j_call: TRBJ2-5
clone_size: -
d_call: -
cdr3_aa: CAISSRLETQYF
cdr3_nt: TGTGCCATCAGCTCCCGACTAGAGACCCAGTACTTC

v_call: TRBV9
j_call: TRBJ1-4
clone_size: -
d_call: TRBD1
cdr3_aa: CASSSDREGEKLFF
cdr3_nt: TGTGCCAGCAGCTCCGACAGGGAGGGTGAAAAACTGTTTTTT

v_call: TRBV2
j_call: TRBJ2-3
clone_size: -
d_call: TRBD1
cdr3_aa: CASSKDRVGADTQYF
cdr3_nt: TGTGCCAGCAGTAAAGACAGGGTTGGAGCTGATACGCAGTATTTT

v_call: TRBV10-3
j_call: TRBJ2-7
clone_size: -
d_call: TRBD1
cdr3_aa: CAIRSGTGDYEQYF
cdr3_nt: TGTGCCATCAGGAGCGGGACAGGGGACTACGAGCAGTACTTC

v_call: TRBV2
j_call: TRBJ1-4
clone_size: -
d_call: -
cdr3_aa: CASSESRAANEKLFF
cdr3_nt: TGTGCCAGCAGTGAATCAAGGGCTGCGAATGAAAAACTGTTTTTT

v_call: TRBV7-9
j_call: TRBJ2-5
clone_size: -
d_call: TRBD1
cdr3_aa: CASSLGDRAGETQYF
cdr3_nt: TGTGCCAGCAGCTTAGGGGACAGAGCTGGGGAGACCCAGTACTTC

v_call: TRBV4-1
j_call: TRBJ2-7
clone_size: -
d_call: -
cdr3_aa: CASSQVGRSYEQYF
cdr3_nt: TGCGCCAGCAGCCAGGTGGGCCGCAGCTACGAGCAGTACTTC

v_call: TRBV7-8
j_call: TRBJ2-1
clone_size: -
d_call: TRBD2
cdr3_aa: CASSGRLAGAYNEQFF
cdr3_nt: TGTGCCAGCAGCGGCCGCCTAGCGGGAGCCTACAATGAGCAGTTCTTC